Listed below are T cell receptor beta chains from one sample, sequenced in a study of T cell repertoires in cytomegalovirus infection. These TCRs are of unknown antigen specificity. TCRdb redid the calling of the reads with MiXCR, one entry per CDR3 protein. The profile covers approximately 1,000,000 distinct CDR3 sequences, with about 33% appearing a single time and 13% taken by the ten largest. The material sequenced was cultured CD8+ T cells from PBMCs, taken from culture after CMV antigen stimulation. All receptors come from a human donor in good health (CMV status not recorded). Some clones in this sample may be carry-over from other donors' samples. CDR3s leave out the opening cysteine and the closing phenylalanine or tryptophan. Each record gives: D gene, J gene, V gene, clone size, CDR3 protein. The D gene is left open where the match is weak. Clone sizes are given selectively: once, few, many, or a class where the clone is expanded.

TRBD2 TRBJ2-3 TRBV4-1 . ASAGTGGPGDTQY
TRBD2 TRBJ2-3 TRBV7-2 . ATGLAGFASTDTQY
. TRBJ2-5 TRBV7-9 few ASIRDRSNQETQY
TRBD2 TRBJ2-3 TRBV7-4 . ASSLAPPGGFESTDTQY
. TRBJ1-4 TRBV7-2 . ASSLEGDIDEKLF
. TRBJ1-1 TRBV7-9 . ASSVPGYSRGTEAF
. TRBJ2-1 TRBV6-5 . ASSLGGYFVSYNEQF
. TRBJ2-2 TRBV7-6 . ASSLSGGAFGELF
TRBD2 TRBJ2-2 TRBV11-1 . ASSYLAGGRAGELF
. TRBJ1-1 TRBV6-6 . ASTLRGFGTEAF
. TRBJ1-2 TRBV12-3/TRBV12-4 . ASSPTPQYYGYT
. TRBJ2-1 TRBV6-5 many ASSYSAQGGYNEQF
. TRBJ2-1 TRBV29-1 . SVEGLAEQF
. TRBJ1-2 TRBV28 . ASSLRGAGT
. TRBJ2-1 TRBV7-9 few ASRSRNNEQF
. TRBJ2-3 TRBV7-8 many ASSLAARVSTDTQY
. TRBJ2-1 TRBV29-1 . SVPLNNEQF
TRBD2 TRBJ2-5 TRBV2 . ASSEGLAGLQETQY
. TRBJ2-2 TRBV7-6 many ASSPWTEITGELF
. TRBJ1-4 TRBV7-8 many ASSSAGRGGKEKLF
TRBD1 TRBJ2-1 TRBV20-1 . SAPTGATYNEQF
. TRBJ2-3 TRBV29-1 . SVEGAGVDTDTQY
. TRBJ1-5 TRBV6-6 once ASSYSTTQH
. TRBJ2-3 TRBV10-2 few ASEDGIELFTDTQY
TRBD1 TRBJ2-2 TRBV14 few ASSQLSTGAGGELF
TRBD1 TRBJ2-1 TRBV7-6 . ASSRTDRGESNEQL
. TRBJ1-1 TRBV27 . ASSLSRSGTEAF
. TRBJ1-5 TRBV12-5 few ASGSIGWGPSNQPQH
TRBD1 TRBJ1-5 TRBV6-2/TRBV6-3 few ASSFPYRGPQH
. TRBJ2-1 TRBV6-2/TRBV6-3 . ATTLDRQIFDEQF
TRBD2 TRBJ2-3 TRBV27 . ASSWRGGLGDTQY
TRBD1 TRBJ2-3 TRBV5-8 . ARGTGGADTQY
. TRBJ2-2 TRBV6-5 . ASSLDTATGELF
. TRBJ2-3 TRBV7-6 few ASSLGWGETDTQY
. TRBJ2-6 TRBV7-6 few ASRSGRDSLQSGANVLT
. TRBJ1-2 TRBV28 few ASQIRQGRYGYT
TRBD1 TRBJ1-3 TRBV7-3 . ASSNDQGAGNTIY
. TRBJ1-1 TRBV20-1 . SARDNLRVVENTEAF
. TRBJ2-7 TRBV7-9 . ATVGENSYEQY
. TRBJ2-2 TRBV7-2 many ASSFTRKDAGELF
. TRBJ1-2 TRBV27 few ASGGRGVANYGYT
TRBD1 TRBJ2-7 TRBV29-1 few SVEDGGQGGSYEQY
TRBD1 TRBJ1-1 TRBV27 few ASSVGTGGKLSTEAF
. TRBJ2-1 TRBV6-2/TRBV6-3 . ASSYSRGSRDEQF
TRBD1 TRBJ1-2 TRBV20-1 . SAGVTGVGNYGYT
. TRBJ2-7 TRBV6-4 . ASTEGPSEQY
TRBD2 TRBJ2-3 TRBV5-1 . ASSLGLAGVPTDTQY
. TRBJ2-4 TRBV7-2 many ASSFFLGEPKNIQY
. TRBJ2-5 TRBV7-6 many ASSLGRGQETQY
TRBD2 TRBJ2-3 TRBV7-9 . ASRATSGTSGAHTQY
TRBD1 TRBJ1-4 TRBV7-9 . ASSWTGLDEKLF
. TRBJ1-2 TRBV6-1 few ASTQGGFGYT